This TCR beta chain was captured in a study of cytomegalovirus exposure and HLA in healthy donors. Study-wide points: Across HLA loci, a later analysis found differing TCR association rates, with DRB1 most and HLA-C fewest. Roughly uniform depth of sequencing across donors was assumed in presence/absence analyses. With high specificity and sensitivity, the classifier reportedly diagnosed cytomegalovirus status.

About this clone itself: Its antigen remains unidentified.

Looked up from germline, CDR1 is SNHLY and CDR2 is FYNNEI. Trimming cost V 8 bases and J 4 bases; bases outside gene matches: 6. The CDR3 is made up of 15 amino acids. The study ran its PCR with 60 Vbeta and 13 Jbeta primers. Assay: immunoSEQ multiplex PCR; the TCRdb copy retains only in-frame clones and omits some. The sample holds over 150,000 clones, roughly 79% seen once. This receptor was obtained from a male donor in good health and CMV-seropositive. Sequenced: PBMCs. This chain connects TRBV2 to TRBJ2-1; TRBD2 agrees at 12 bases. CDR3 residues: CASELAGGLYNEQFF. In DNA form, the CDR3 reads TGTGCCAGCGAGCTAGCGGGGGGGTTGTACAATGAGCAGTTCTTC.